The 24 T cell receptor beta chains below all came from one sample that was sequenced in a study of T cells in Graves' hyperthyroidism and ophthalmopathy. TCR beta CDR3 sequences were amplified from RNA transcripts. RT-PCR in the first round (using the HTBI primer set) targeted the TCR CDR3. TCRdb reanalysed the multiplex PCR reads using MiXCR and keeps one entry per CDR3 protein. The sample has some 500,000 distinct CDR3 sequences; approximately 15% are singletons. The sequencing sample was made of blood. The receptors were sampled from a woman aged 18-30 years with Graves' hyperthyroidism.

This clonotype was seen only a few times. This chain uses TRBV11-2 with TRBJ1-1; D is undetermined. CDR1 is SGHAT, CDR2 FQNNGV, per germline. V dropped 4 bases and J dropped 2 bases, with 8 bases sitting between them. This CDR3 region has 13 residues. This CDR3 reads CASSSGVNTEAFF. Here the CDR3 DNA reads TGTGCCAGCAGCTCTGGGGTTAACACTGAAGCTTTCTTT.

This clonotype was counted ten times or more. The CDR3 is CASRDRGPQETQYF. DNA for the CDR3: TGTGCCAGCAGGGACAGGGGGCCCCAAGAGACCCAGTACTTC. V usage is TRBV2 and J usage is TRBJ2-5; TRBD1 matches 11 bases. V gave up 6 bases and J gave up 1 base; unmatched junction bases: 1. Germline-derived CDR1 and CDR2 are SNHLY and FYNNEI. The length of the CDR3 is 14 residues.

The chain recombines TRBV5-6 with TRBJ2-1; D might be TRBD1 (6 bases). Deletions cut 4 bases from V and 3 bases from J, with 14 bases between. The CDR3 consists of 15 residues. Germline V lookup: CDR1 SGHDT, CDR2 YYEEEE. The CDR3 here is CASSLPGTYYNEQFF. CDR3 bases: TGTGCCAGCAGCCTCCCCGGGACATACTACAATGAGCAGTTCTTC.

This clonotype came up many times. The V and J genes are TRBV30 and TRBJ2-7; 7 bases are shared with TRBD2. Germline CDR1 and CDR2: GTSNPN and SVGIG (reference sequence). V lost 3 bases and J lost 2; bases outside the gene matches: 10. This CDR3 is built from 15 residues. The DNA of the CDR3 is TGTGCCTGGAGGCTACTGCTAGCGGTCCCCTACGAGCAGTACTTC. Residues: CAWRLLLAVPYEQYF.

This clonotype was recorded once. The V and J genes are TRBV11-1 and TRBJ1-2, with D perhaps TRBD1 (5 bases). Trimming removed 3 bases from V and 2 bases from J, with 10 bases in between. This CDR3 is 14 amino acids long. Germline CDR1 is SGHAT and CDR2 is FQDESV (reference sequence). For the CDR3, the DNA is TGTGCCAGCAGCTTCGACAGCCTCAACTATGGCTACACCTTC. Protein: CASSFDSLNYGYTF.

This clonotype was seen repeatedly, ten times or more. The chain employs TRBV2 and TRBJ2-2; D is uncertain. Between the trimmed V and J ends, which lost 7 bases and 4 bases, there was a span of 13 bases. This CDR3 spans 14 amino acids. CDR1 and CDR2 (germline): SNHLY, FYNNEI. The CDR3 sequence is CASKVELGTGELFF. CDR3 bases: TGTGCCAGCAAGGTGGAGCTGGGCACCGGGGAGCTGTTTTTT.

This clonotype was detected ten times or more. V and J are TRBV11-2 and TRBJ2-7, with unresolved D. CDR3 size: 14 residues. The V gene's germline CDR1 is SGHAT and CDR2 FQNNGV. V was pared by 4 bases and J by 4 bases, with 14 bases between. The CDR3 protein is CASSSQAWAYEQYF. CDR3 sequence (DNA): TGTGCCAGCAGCTCTCAGGCGTGGGCTTACGAGCAGTACTTC.

This clonotype was seen a handful of times. The CDR3 loop is CASSSSSEQYV. For the CDR3, the DNA is TGTGCCAGCAGTTCCTCCAGCGAGCAGTACGTC. The chain couples TRBV28 to TRBJ2-7; D gene ambiguous. This CDR3 has 11 amino acids. Deletions cut 4 bases from V and 6 bases from J, with 7 bases between. Germline-derived CDR1 and CDR2 are MDHEN and SYDVKM.

There are a few counts of this clonotype. The rearrangement uses TRBV27 and TRBJ2-7; 9 nucleotides agree with TRBD1. Losses at the gene ends were 5 bases for V and 6 bases for J; bases not matched to a gene: 8. Germline loops: CDR1 MNHEY, CDR2 SMNVEV (reference sequence). The CDR3 has 14 amino acids. Here the CDR3 reads CASSPGTGRSEQYF. CDR3 DNA: TGTGCCAGCAGTCCCGGGACAGGGCGTAGCGAGCAGTACTTC.

Many counts were recorded for this clonotype. The V call is TRBV11-2, the J call TRBJ1-5, with D possibly matching TRBD1 (6 bases). Trimming shortened V by 8 bases and J by 4 bases, and 21 bases separated the two germline ends. CDR3 length equals 16 residues. CDR1 and CDR2 from the germline V gene are SGHAT and FQNNGV. CDR3 in amino acids: CASFRHRAEWNQPQHF. The DNA for the CDR3 is TGTGCCAGCTTCCGGCACAGGGCAGAGTGGAATCAGCCCCAGCATTTT.

This clonotype was seen at least ten times. The genes are TRBV20-1 and TRBJ2-5; 8 positions match TRBD2. The CDR3 length is 17 residues. In germline, CDR1 is DFQATT, CDR2 SNEGSKA (reference sequence). J gave up 3 bases and V 3 bases, and 15 bases lay outside the gene matches. The CDR3 loop is CSASRGGRPGREETQYF. CDR3 nucleotide sequence: TGCAGTGCTAGTCGCGGGGGGCGCCCGGGGCGGGAAGAGACCCAGTACTTC.

This clonotype was detected many times. The V gene is TRBV24-1, the J gene TRBJ2-2, with D perhaps matching TRBD1 (6 bases). The germline V and J ends were trimmed by 1 base and 0 bases, with 8 bases remaining between them. Looked up from germline, CDR1 is KGHDR and CDR2 is SFDVKD. This CDR3 is built from 16 residues. The CDR3 DNA sequence: TGTGCCACCAGTGATTTTAAGGGGGCGAACACCGGGGAGCTGTTTTTT. Its protein product is CATSDFKGANTGELFF.

The J gene is TRBJ2-4, the V gene TRBV13; 7 bases agree with TRBD1. J lost 5 bases, V lost 5 bases, and 9 bases had no gene match. Germline V gene data show CDR1 as PRHDT and CDR2 as FYEKMQ (reference sequence). This CDR3 is built from 15 residues. In DNA, the CDR3 is TGTGCCAGCAGCGCCCGGGACAGACCCCAAAACATTCAGTACTTC. Protein: CASSARDRPQNIQYF.

This clonotype was counted ten times or more. This chain uses TRBV24-1 with TRBJ2-2; 8 nucleotides match TRBD1. J was trimmed by 7 bases and V by 0 bases; bases with no gene match: 6. This CDR3 is 16 amino acids long. Per the germline V gene, CDR1 is KGHDR and CDR2 is SFDVKD. CDR3 in DNA: TGTGCCACCAGTGATTTGCGTCAGGGGGCGATCGGGGAGCTGTTTTTT. It translates to CATSDLRQGAIGELFF.

This clonotype has just a few counts. The chain joins TRBV3-1 to TRBJ1-2; maybe TRBD1 (5 bases). Germline CDR1 is LGHDT and CDR2 is YNNKEL (reference sequence). CDR3 length: 14 amino acids. V was clipped by 1 base and J by 4 bases, with 10 bases between them. The CDR3 DNA reads TGTGCCAGCAGCCAAGGCGGAGGGGTCTATGGCTACACCTTC. Protein product: CASSQGGGVYGYTF. The whole variable domain, filled in from reference TRBV3-1 and TRBJ1-2, reads DTAVSQTPKYLVTQMGNDKSIKCEQNLGHDTMYWYKQDSKKFLKIMFSYNNKELIINETVPNRFSPKSPDKAHLNLHINSLELGDSAVYFCASSQGGGVYGYTFGSGTRLTVV.

This clonotype was observed at least ten times. J is TRBJ2-3 and V is TRBV28, with TRBD2 as a possible D gene (5 bases). From germline, CDR1 is MDHEN and CDR2 SYDVKM. CDR3 length: 16 residues. V lost 3 bases, J lost 0 bases, and 13 bases lay in between. As DNA, the CDR3 is TGTGCCAGCAGTTTCGGCCCCAGAGGGAGCACAGATACGCAGTATTTT. Its translation is CASSFGPRGSTDTQYF.

This clonotype was found many times. This chain uses TRBV14 with TRBJ1-1; D is uncertain. The CDR3 extends over 15 amino acids. The ends were cut back, 0 bases at V and 0 bases at J, with 8 bases in the middle. Germline V CDR1 and CDR2: SGHDN, FVKESK. CDR3 bases: TGTGCCAGCAGCCAAGATTGGGCGATGAACACTGAAGCTTTCTTT. Protein: CASSQDWAMNTEAFF.

As for this clonotype: This may arise from a read error, as a much more abundant clone is one base away. This chain links TRBV11-2 with TRBJ2-1; 11 bases are shared with TRBD2. This CDR3 comprises 19 residues. CDR1 is SGHAT and CDR2 is FQNNGV in the germline V gene. This chain's CDR3 is CASSPGVSGRAWSYDEQFF. DNA of the CDR3: TGTGCCAGCAGTCCAGGGGTTAGCGGGAGGGCCTGGTCCTACGATGAGCAGTTCTTC.

J is TRBJ1-1 and V is TRBV30; D is ambiguous. CDR1 is GTSNPN and CDR2 is SVGIG in the germline V gene (reference sequence). CDR3 length: 14 residues. V lost 5 bases and J 7 bases, leaving 20 bases between the germline ends. This CDR3 reads CAWEHPAVRIEAFF. The CDR3 DNA reads TGTGCCTGGGAACATCCTGCGGTCAGAATTGAAGCTTTCTTT.

This clonotype came up many times. The J gene is TRBJ2-7, the V gene TRBV20-1; no firm D call. The germline gives CDR1 DFQATT, CDR2 SNEGSKA (reference sequence). V was clipped by 0 bases and J by 2 bases, with 8 bases between them. The CDR3 spans 13 residues. CDR3 amino acids: CSAREGRTYEQYV. The CDR3 DNA follows: TGCAGTGCTAGAGAGGGCAGAACCTACGAGCAGTACGTC.

This clonotype showed up just a few times. The rearrangement links TRBV19 to TRBJ2-7; no definite D call. This CDR3 has 15 amino acids. CDR1 and CDR2 (germline): LNHDA, SQIVND (reference sequence). Trimming pared 2 bases from V and 1 base from J, leaving 12 bases between. The CDR3 DNA is TGTGCCAGTAGTATATTTTCTGGCCCATCCTACGAGCAGTACTTC. It specifies CASSIFSGPSYEQYF.

V and J are TRBV6-2 or TRBV6-3 and TRBJ2-7; D possibly corresponds to TRBD2 (6 bases). V was cut by 0 bases and J by 6 bases, with 21 bases left in between. Germline loops: CDR1 MNHEY, CDR2 SVGEGT. The CDR3 covers 17 residues. The CDR3 sequence: CASSYSDHQLLAFEQYV. CDR3 nucleotides: TGTGCCAGCAGTTACTCTGATCATCAATTACTAGCTTTCGAGCAGTACGTC.

This clonotype was picked up a small number of times. The rearrangement uses TRBV6-7 and TRBJ2-7, with 7 bases matching TRBD2. TRBV6-7 is an ORF, and what it does is uncertain. This CDR3 region has 14 residues. Losses at the gene ends were 11 bases for V and 3 bases for J; bases not matched to a gene: 13. CDR3: CALSRAGVVYEQYV. In DNA, the CDR3 is TGTGCCCTCTCCCGGGCGGGAGTGGTCTACGAGCAGTACGTC.

V usage is TRBV12-3 or TRBV12-4 and J usage is TRBJ2-7; the D gene is possibly TRBD1 (6 bases). The germline V and J ends were trimmed by 6 bases and 0 bases, with 9 bases remaining between them. The CDR3 has 13 residues. The CDR3 DNA reads TGTGCCAGCAGGCTGGACAGCTCCTACGAGCAGTACTTC. Translation: CASRLDSSYEQYF.